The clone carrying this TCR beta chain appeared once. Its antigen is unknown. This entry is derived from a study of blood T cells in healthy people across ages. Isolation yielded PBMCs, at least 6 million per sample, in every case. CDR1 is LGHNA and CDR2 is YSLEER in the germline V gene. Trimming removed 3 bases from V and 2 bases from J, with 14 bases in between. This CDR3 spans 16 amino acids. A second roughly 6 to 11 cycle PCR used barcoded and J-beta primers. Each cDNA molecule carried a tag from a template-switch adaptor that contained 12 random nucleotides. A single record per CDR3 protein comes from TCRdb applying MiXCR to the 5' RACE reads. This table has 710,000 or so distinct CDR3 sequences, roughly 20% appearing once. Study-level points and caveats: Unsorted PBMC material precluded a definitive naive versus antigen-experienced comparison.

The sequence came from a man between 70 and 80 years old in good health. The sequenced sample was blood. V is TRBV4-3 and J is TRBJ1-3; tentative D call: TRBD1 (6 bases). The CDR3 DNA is TGCGCCAGCAGCCAGGCGACTACAGGGACTGGAAACACCATATATTTT. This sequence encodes CASSQATTGTGNTIYF.